Below are 3 T cell receptor beta chains sequenced from a single sample in a study of blood T cell repertoires in COVID-19. TCRdb's copy holds only in-frame clones and misses some; the assay was immunoSEQ multiplex PCR. The table shows approximately 240,000 clones, with about 85% occurring only once. Sequenced input: PBMCs or T cells enriched from blood (not recorded which). The source is a woman aged 25-40 years with acute COVID-19.

This clone was recorded once. V is TRBV4-3 and J is TRBJ2-1, with 10 bases lining up with TRBD1. Germline V gene sequence: CDR1 LGHNA, CDR2 YSLEER. This CDR3 comprises 16 residues. After removal of 1 base from V and 4 bases from J, the junction contained 4 bases not matched to a gene. Here the CDR3 DNA reads TGCGCCAGCAGCCAAGGGGACAGGGGAAATTACAATGAGCAGTTCTTC. Translation gives CASSQGDRGNYNEQFF.

The chain combines TRBV29-1 with TRBJ2-7; D perhaps matches TRBD2 (6 bases). Trimming cost V 5 bases and J 3 bases, with 8 bases left between them. CDR1 is SQVTM, CDR2 ANQGSEA, per germline. This CDR3 comprises 11 residues. The CDR3, as DNA: TGCAGCGTTATGGGGGGCTACGAGCAGTACTTC. Protein product: CSVMGGYEQYF.

The genes are TRBV14 and TRBJ2-2, with 8 bases that match TRBD2. V gave up 4 bases and J gave up 1 base; unmatched junction bases: 5. The CDR3 is made up of 16 amino acids. The V gene's germline CDR1 is SGHDN and CDR2 FVKESK. CDR3: CASSLTSGLNTGELFF. CDR3 DNA sequence: TGTGCCAGCAGCCTTACTAGCGGACTGAACACCGGGGAGCTGTTTTTT.